These 26 T cell receptor beta chains came from one sample sequenced in a study of cytomegalovirus exposure and HLA in healthy donors. The protocol was immunoSEQ multiplex PCR, while the TCRdb copy is restricted to in-frame clones and leaves out a portion. The sample has 250,000 to 400,000 clones, approximately 91% seen once. The sample consisted of PBMCs. The receptors were gathered from a man aged 30-40 years in good health and CMV-seronegative.

V is TRBV5-1 and J is TRBJ2-1; TRBD2 matches at 10 bases. V shed 0 bases, J shed 0 bases, and the junction held 0 bases outside the gene matches. Germline V lookup: CDR1 SGHRS, CDR2 YFSETQ. The CDR3 covers 16 residues. The CDR3 nucleotides read TGCGCCAGCAGCTTGGGACTAGCGGGCTCCTACAATGAGCAGTTCTTC. It is translated as CASSLGLAGSYNEQFF.

This clone has only a few counts. The chain has TRBV27 and TRBJ1-2, with 8 bases fitting TRBD1. The CDR3 covers 17 residues. The V and J ends lost 5 bases and 0 bases, in that order; junction bases with no gene match: 11. Germline assignment: CDR1 MNHEY and CDR2 SMNVEV (reference sequence). The CDR3 DNA sequence: TGTGCCAGCAGTGGGAGGGACAGGATAGGGGCTAACTATGGCTACACCTTC. Protein product: CASSGRDRIGANYGYTF.

The V and J genes are TRBV27 and TRBJ2-7; maybe TRBD1 (5 bases). The CDR3 loop spans 12 amino acids. CDR1 and CDR2 (germline): MNHEY, SMNVEV (reference sequence). V lost 8 bases and J lost 6, with 14 bases in between. The CDR3 DNA reads as TGTGCCAGCCTGGGGCTAGACGGCGAGCAGTACTTC. Amino acids: CASLGLDGEQYF.

The chain combines TRBV4-3 with TRBJ2-5; D unclear. V was trimmed by 1 base and J by 7 bases, leaving 10 bases between them. CDR1 LGHNA and CDR2 YSLEER come from the germline V gene. The CDR3 contains 13 residues. The CDR3 DNA is TGCGCCAGCAGCCAAGGTACAGAGACGACCCAGTACTTC. Amino acids: CASSQGTETTQYF.

The V gene is TRBV10-1, the J gene TRBJ2-5; D call uncertain. Per germline, CDR1 WNHNN and CDR2 SYGVQD (reference sequence). V lost 2 bases to trimming and J lost 5 bases, with 12 bases between them. The CDR3 length is 14 residues. The CDR3, as DNA: TGCGCCAGCAGTGAGGGTTCCACCAGGGAGACCCAGTACTTC. It encodes CASSEGSTRETQYF.

The chain joins TRBV15 to TRBJ1-5, with D perhaps TRBD1 (6 bases). The CDR3 covers 18 residues. Germline V gene data show CDR1 as LNHNV and CDR2 as YYDKDF (reference sequence). The V and J ends lost 0 bases and 0 bases respectively, with 15 bases between them. Written as DNA, the CDR3 is TGTGCCACCAGCAGAGAGTTACACAGGGCCTATAGCAATCAGCCCCAGCATTTT. This translates into CATSRELHRAYSNQPQHF.

The genes are TRBV5-4 and TRBJ2-3; possibly TRBD2 for D (5 bases). Germline V gene lookup returns CDR1 SGHNT and CDR2 YYREEE (reference sequence). V was shortened by 4 bases and J by 0 bases, with 18 bases between the two germline ends. CDR3 length: 17 residues. CDR3 coding DNA: TGTGCCAGCAGCCCTCCCCTGCCGGGGTCTAGCACAGATACGCAGTATTTT. Protein product: CASSPPLPGSSTDTQYF.

Comment on this clone: Within the sample, other DNA sequences also encode this same CDR3. The V and J genes are TRBV5-1 and TRBJ1-2; TRBD1 aligns across 7 bases. Germline CDR1 SGHRS, CDR2 YFSETQ. CDR3 length: 14 residues. The V and J ends lost 4 bases and 0 bases, in that order; junction bases with no gene match: 3. The chain's CDR3 is CASSRDRANYGYTF. The CDR3, as DNA: TGCGCCAGCAGCCGCGACAGGGCTAACTATGGCTACACCTTC. The whole variable domain, remainder taken from reference TRBV5-1 and TRBJ1-2, is KAGVTQTPRYLIKTRGQQVTLSCSPISGHRSVSWYQQTPGQGLQFLFEYFSETQRNKGNFPGRFSGRQFSNSRSEMNVSTLELGDSALYLCASSRDRANYGYTFGSGTRLTVV.

The genes are TRBV30 and TRBJ2-3; 9 bases are a match to TRBD2. CDR1 GTSNPN and CDR2 SVGIG come from the germline V gene (reference sequence). The trim removed 3 bases at V and 0 bases at J, leaving 19 bases unmatched. The CDR3 consists of 20 residues. CDR3 in DNA: TGTGCCTGGAGACCTACGAAGCGGGGGGCGGGGAAGACCAGCACAGATACGCAGTATTTT. Amino acid sequence: CAWRPTKRGAGKTSTDTQYF. Filled out from reference TRBV30 and TRBJ2-3, the complete variable domain reads SQTIHQWPATLVQPVGSPLSLECTVEGTSNPNLYWYRQAAGRGLQLLFYSVGIGQISSEVPQNLSASRPQDRQFILSSKKLLLSDSGFYLCAWRPTKRGAGKTSTDTQYFGPGTRLTVL.

The chain is built from TRBV7-2 and TRBJ2-1; TRBD2 aligns across 9 bases. Germline assignment: CDR1 SGHTA and CDR2 FQGNSA. This CDR3 has 14 residues. V was clipped by 4 bases and J by 4 bases; unmatched bases: 2. The CDR3: CASSYLAGYNEQFF. The CDR3, as DNA: TGTGCCAGCAGCTACCTAGCGGGGTACAATGAGCAGTTCTTC.

CDR3 nucleotides: TGTGCCAGCATCCGGGAGCTTAACTATGGCTACACCTTC. It encodes CASIRELNYGYTF. V is TRBV6-4 and J is TRBJ1-2; the D is unclear. Trimming cost V 7 bases and J 1 base, with 10 bases left between them. Looked up from germline, CDR1 is MRHNA and CDR2 is SNTAGT. The CDR3 has 13 residues.

This clone has a single count. The chain employs TRBV7-2 and TRBJ2-3; D is uncertain. Trimming took 1 base from V and 4 from J, leaving 9 bases between them. CDR3 length equals 14 residues. Germline loops: CDR1 SGHTA, CDR2 FQGNSA. CDR3 DNA: TGTGCCAGCAGCTTAGGTGGGCCCCCAGATACGCAGTATTTT. Its protein is CASSLGGPPDTQYF. Based on the CDR3 plus reference TRBV7-2 and TRBJ2-3, the full variable domain is GAGVSQSPSNKVTEKGKDVELRCDPISGHTALYWYRQSLGQGLEFLIYFQGNSAPDKSGLPSDRFSAERTGGSVSTLTIQRTQQEDSAVYLCASSLGGPPDTQYFGPGTRLTVL.

This clone occurred once. The chain is built from TRBV19 and TRBJ1-1; 9 nucleotides agree with TRBD1. The CDR3 is made up of 13 amino acids. The germline V gene encodes CDR1 LNHDA and CDR2 SQIVND (reference sequence). Trimming took 6 bases from V and 7 from J; bases not matched to a gene: 6. CDR3 in DNA: TGTGCCAGTAGCATACAGGGGGCGAGTGAAGCTTTCTTT. Translating it yields CASSIQGASEAFF.

This chain uses TRBV20-1 with TRBJ1-2; a weak D match, TRBD1 (5 bases). The germline V gene has CDR1 DFQATT and CDR2 SNEGSKA (reference sequence). Trimming cost V 4 bases and J 7 bases, with 10 bases left between them. The CDR3 is 11 residues long. The CDR3 sequence is CSAISGGGYTF. CDR3 nucleotides: TGCAGTGCTATCTCGGGGGGTGGCTACACCTTC.

The J gene is TRBJ2-7, the V gene TRBV6-1; 12 nucleotides line up with TRBD1. J was trimmed by 4 bases and V by 8 bases; bases with no gene match: 9. The CDR3 extends over 15 amino acids. Germline V gene sequence: CDR1 MNHNS, CDR2 SASEGT. The CDR3 is CASSDRDRGLYEQYF. Here the CDR3 DNA reads TGTGCCAGCTCCGACCGGGACAGGGGGCTTTACGAGCAGTACTTC.

The CDR3 reads CASSRGTGPALGYGYTF. Written as DNA, the CDR3 is TGTGCCAGCAGCCGGGGAACAGGGCCCGCTCTGGGCTATGGCTACACCTTC. This chain links TRBV5-4 with TRBJ1-2; D is possibly TRBD1 (6 bases). The germline V gene has CDR1 SGHNT and CDR2 YYREEE (reference sequence). Trimming removed 4 bases from V and 4 bases from J, with 23 bases in between. CDR3 size: 17 residues.

The rearrangement links TRBV27 to TRBJ2-7; tentatively, D is TRBD2 (6 bases). The V end lost 5 bases, the J end lost 1 base, and 6 bases lay between the germline ends. CDR1 and CDR2 (germline): MNHEY, SMNVEV (reference sequence). The CDR3 has 12 amino acids. For the CDR3, the DNA is TGTGCCAGCAGTAGCGGGTCCTACGAGCAGTACTTC. It codes for CASSSGSYEQYF.

The chain couples TRBV13 to TRBJ1-2; D perhaps matches TRBD1 (6 bases). The CDR3 runs 15 residues. CDR1 is PRHDT and CDR2 is FYEKMQ in the germline V gene (reference sequence). V was clipped by 5 bases and J by 7 bases, with 20 bases between them. For the CDR3, the DNA is TGTGCCAGCAGCCCCCCTACAGGGCCGGGGGGTGGCTACACCTTC. This gives the protein CASSPPTGPGGGYTF.

The chain carries TRBV6-5 and TRBJ2-7; 7 bases map to TRBD2. V was clipped by 5 bases and J by 3 bases; unmatched bases: 4. The CDR3 spans 13 residues. Germline V CDR1 and CDR2: MNHEY, SVGAGI. Here the CDR3 DNA reads TGTGCCAGCAGTGGGGGGGAGGGCTACGAGCAGTACTTC. Protein sequence: CASSGGEGYEQYF.

The chain joins TRBV2 to TRBJ2-5, with TRBD1 matching 9 bases. Germline lookup yields CDR1 SNHLY and CDR2 FYNNEI. With V trimmed by 4 bases and J by 2 bases, 5 bases remained unmatched. CDR3 length: 15 amino acids. The CDR3 reads CASSGGTGLQETQYF. The CDR3 nucleotides read TGTGCCAGCAGTGGGGGGACAGGGCTACAAGAGACCCAGTACTTC.

The chain links TRBV5-6 to TRBJ1-5; unclear D gene. The germline V gene encodes CDR1 SGHDT and CDR2 YYEEEE. The CDR3 has 13 amino acids. V was clipped by 4 bases and J by 7 bases, with 12 bases between them. For the CDR3, the DNA is TGTGCCAGCAGCCGAAAGATTGGCCAGCCCCAGCATTTT. It codes for CASSRKIGQPQHF. Full variable domain (outside the CDR3, taken from reference TRBV5-6 and TRBJ1-5): DAGVTQSPTHLIKTRGQQVTLRCSPKSGHDTVSWYQQALGQGPQFIFQYYEEEERQRGNFPDRFSGHQFPNYSSELNVNALLLGDSALYLCASSRKIGQPQHFGDGTRLSIL.

The chain joins TRBV18 to TRBJ1-3, with 7 bases matching TRBD1. Per germline, CDR1 KGHSH and CDR2 LQKENI. The CDR3 consists of 13 residues. V lost 8 bases to trimming and J lost 2 bases; unmatched junction nucleotides: 3. The CDR3 protein is CASETGTGNTIYF. In DNA, the CDR3 is TGTGCCAGCGAGACAGGGACTGGAAACACCATATATTTT.

This chain connects TRBV6-1 to TRBJ2-3; TRBD2 might be the D (5 bases). Germline CDR1 reads MNHNS; CDR2 reads SASEGT. Trimming pared 1 base from V and 0 bases from J, leaving 17 bases between. The CDR3 sequence is 18 residues long. The CDR3 coding sequence is TGTGCCAGCAGTGAAGTGCCTAGCTTGGGGTTTAGCACAGATACGCAGTATTTT. Translating gives CASSEVPSLGFSTDTQYF.

The chain links TRBV7-2 to TRBJ1-4; 9 bases agree with TRBD1. CDR3 length equals 14 residues. From germline, CDR1 is SGHTA and CDR2 FQGNSA. V lost 5 bases, J lost 11 bases, and 9 bases stayed unmatched. The CDR3: CASSEDRGVTKLFF. CDR3 nucleotides: TGTGCCAGCAGCGAGGACAGGGGAGTTACTAAACTGTTTTTT.

Written as DNA, the CDR3 is TGTGCCAGCAGCTTTCAGGGGGCGGGAAACACCATATATTTT. Protein sequence: CASSFQGAGNTIYF. The chain has TRBV5-4 and TRBJ1-3, with 8 nucleotides matching TRBD1. Germline V gives CDR1 SGHNT, CDR2 YYREEE (reference sequence). V was pared by 2 bases and J by 4 bases, with 2 bases of the junction left unmatched. This CDR3 comprises 14 residues.

The gene calls are TRBV5-6 and TRBJ2-1; D may be TRBD2 (6 bases). Germline loops: CDR1 SGHDT, CDR2 YYEEEE. With 4 bases removed from V and 15 bases from J, the gap between germline ends came to 17 bases. This CDR3 comprises 12 residues. CDR3 region: CASSGGVIDPFF. The DNA for the CDR3 is TGTGCCAGCAGCGGAGGGGTGATAGATCCGTTCTTC.